The source of this T cell receptor (beta chain) is a study of blood T cell repertoires in COVID-19. Across the whole study: The analysed material was cDNA or gDNA that came from T cells, B-cell-depleted T cells, or PBMCs.

The CDR3 loop spans 15 amino acids. Between the trimmed V and J ends, which lost 1 base and 1 base, there was a span of 9 bases. The germline CDR1 and CDR2 sequences are SGHTA and FQGNSA. Source study methods: Nucleated cell number was recorded as an estimate derived from reference gene primer amplification. Produced via immunoSEQ multiplex PCR; TCRdb's table is partial and in-frame only. The V and J calls and the clone size are those of that table, but D and trimming were determined from the DNA. Here the sample spans about 300,000 clones, about nine tenths being singletons. It was within 2 weeks before study entry that exposed participants met a COVID-19 case.

The sequenced sample was PBMCs or T cells enriched from blood (not recorded which). The J gene is TRBJ2-3, the V gene TRBV7-2; no firm D call. The sequence derives from a woman aged 45-59 years who had been exposed to COVID-19. The DNA for the CDR3 is TGTGCCAGCAGCTTAGAGCCAGGTCGCACAGATACGCAGTATTTT. This translates into CASSLEPGRTDTQYF.